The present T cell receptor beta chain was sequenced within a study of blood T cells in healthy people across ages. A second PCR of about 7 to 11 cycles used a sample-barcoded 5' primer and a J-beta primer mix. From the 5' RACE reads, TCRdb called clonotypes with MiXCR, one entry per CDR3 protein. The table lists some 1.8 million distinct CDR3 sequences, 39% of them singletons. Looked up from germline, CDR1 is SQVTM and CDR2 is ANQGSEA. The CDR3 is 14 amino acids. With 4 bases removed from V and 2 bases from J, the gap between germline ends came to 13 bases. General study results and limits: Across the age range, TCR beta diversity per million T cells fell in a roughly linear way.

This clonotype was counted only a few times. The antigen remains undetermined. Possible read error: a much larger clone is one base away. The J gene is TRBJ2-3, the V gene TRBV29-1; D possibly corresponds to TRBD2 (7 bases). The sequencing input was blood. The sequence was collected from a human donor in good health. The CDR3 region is CSVVRGALTDTQYF. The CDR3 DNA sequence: TGCAGCGTTGTACGGGGGGCCCTCACAGATACGCAGTATTTT.